This T cell receptor (beta chain) was profiled in a study of blood T cell repertoires in COVID-19. The germline V gene encodes CDR1 MGHRA and CDR2 YSYEKL. The CDR3 is 14 residues long. Trimming removed 1 base from V and 8 bases from J, with 14 bases in between. The assay was immunoSEQ multiplex PCR, and TCRdb's table has in-frame clones only and misses some. This sample has 100,000 to 120,000 clones; roughly 80% occur once, and the top ten carry 16%. The J gene is TRBJ1-2, the V gene TRBV4-1; no clear D. This TCR derives from a woman in her sixties or seventies with acute or convalescent COVID-19. Sequences were obtained from peripheral blood. CDR3 loop: CASSQGGPGFGYTF. The CDR3 region has the DNA TGCGCCAGCAGCCAAGGCGGCCCGGGTTTCGGCTACACCTTC.